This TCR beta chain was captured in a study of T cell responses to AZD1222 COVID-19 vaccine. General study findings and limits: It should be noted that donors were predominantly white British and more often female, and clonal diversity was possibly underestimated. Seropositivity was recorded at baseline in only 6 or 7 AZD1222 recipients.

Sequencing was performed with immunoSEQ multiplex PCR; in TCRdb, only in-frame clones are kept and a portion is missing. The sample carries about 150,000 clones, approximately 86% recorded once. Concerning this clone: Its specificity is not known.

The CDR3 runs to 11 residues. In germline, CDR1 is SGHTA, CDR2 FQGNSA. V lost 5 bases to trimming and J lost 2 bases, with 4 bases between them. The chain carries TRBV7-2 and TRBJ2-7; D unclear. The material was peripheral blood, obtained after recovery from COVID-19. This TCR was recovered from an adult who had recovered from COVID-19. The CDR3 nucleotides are TGTGCCAGCAGCCCAGCCTACGAGCAGTACTTC. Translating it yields CASSPAYEQYF.